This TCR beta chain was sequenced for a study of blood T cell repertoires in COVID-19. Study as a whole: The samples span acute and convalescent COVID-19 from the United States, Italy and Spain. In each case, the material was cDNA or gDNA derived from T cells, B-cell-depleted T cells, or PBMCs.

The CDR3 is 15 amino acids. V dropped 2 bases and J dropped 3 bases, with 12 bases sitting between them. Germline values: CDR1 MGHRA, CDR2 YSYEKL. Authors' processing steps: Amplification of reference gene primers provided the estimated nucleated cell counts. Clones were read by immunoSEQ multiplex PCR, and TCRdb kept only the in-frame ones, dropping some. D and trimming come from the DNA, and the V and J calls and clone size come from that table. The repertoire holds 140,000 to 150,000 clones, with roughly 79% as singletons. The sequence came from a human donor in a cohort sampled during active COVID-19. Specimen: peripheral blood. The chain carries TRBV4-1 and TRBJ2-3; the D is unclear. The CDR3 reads CASSQLRFGTDTQYF. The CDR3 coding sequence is TGCGCCAGCAGCCAATTAAGGTTCGGGACAGATACGCAGTATTTT.